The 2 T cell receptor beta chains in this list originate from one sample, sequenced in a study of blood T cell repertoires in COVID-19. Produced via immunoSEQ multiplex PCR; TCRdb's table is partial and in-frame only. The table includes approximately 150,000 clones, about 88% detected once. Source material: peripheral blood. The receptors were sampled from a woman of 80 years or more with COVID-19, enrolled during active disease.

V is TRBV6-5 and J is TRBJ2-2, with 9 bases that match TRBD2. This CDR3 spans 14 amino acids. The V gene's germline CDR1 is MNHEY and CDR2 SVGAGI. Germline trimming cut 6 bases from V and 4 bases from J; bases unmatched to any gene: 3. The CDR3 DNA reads TGTGCCAGCAGGACTAGCGGAGGCACCGGGGAGCTGTTTTTT. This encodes CASRTSGGTGELFF.

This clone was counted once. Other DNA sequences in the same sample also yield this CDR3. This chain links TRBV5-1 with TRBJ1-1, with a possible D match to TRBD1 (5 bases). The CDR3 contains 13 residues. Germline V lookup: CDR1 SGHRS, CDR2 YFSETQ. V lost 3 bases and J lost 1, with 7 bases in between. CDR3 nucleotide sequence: TGCGCCAGCAGCTCCGGACAGAACACTGAAGCTTTCTTT. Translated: CASSSGQNTEAFF.